This TCR beta chain derives from a study of regulatory T cells in long-lasting Graves disease. Overall study context: Antithyroid drugs had been taken under 3 months by newly diagnosed Graves' patients. Study-level results: Persistent patients had more shared public clonotypes (2,741) than new patients (about 920).

HTBI primers from iRepertoire and Arm-PCR of CDR3 regions yielded the TCR beta libraries. TCRdb re-analysed the multiplex PCR reads in MiXCR, keeping a single row per CDR3 protein. The sample includes some 230,000 distinct CDR3 sequences, about 17% of them seen just once. The germline V gene encodes CDR1 SNHLY and CDR2 FYNNEI. Trimming pared 6 bases from V and 7 bases from J, leaving 16 bases between. This CDR3 contains 13 residues. Time point described: newly diagnosed GD, antithyroid drugs for less than 3 months. Isolated PBMC RNA provided the starting material for the TCR library. From an endocrinology department in Xi'an, China, came the patients. This clonotype was seen many times. No antigen is known for it.

This chain connects TRBV2 to TRBJ2-7; a weak D match, TRBD1 (7 bases). The sequence came from a female donor with Graves disease. Sequenced material: peripheral blood mononuclear cells (PBMCs), taken at new diagnosis, from a patient treated with antithyroid drugs. The CDR3 protein is CASSVDRAGEQYF. DNA for the CDR3: TGTGCCAGCAGCGTCGACAGGGCGGGAGAGCAGTACTTC.